This record looks at one T cell receptor beta chain sequence and its context. The data are from a study of blood T cell repertoires in COVID-19. As for the study in general: T cells, B-cell-depleted T cells, or PBMCs provided the cDNA or gDNA that served as material.

The length of the CDR3 is 15 residues. Germline lookup yields CDR1 SGHDT and CDR2 YYEEEE. With 0 bases removed from V and 7 bases from J, the gap between germline ends came to 16 bases. Sequencing was performed with immunoSEQ multiplex PCR; in TCRdb, only in-frame clones are kept and a portion is missing. Of roughly 250,000 clones detected, under 95% appear once; the ten largest clones hold under 2.5%. The study recruited people aged about 18 to 90 years across 20 to 30 US areas. Participants' own reports of clinical history determined their cohort assignment. In Cohort 3, a recovered donor had either two negative PCRs, clearance, or symptom resolution.

Specimen: PBMCs or T cells enriched from blood (not recorded which). The rearrangement links TRBV5-6 to TRBJ1-1, with TRBD1 as a possible D gene (6 bases). This receptor was identified in a woman aged 18-29 years who had recovered from COVID-19. The CDR3 here is CASSLGARGLGEAFF. In DNA form, the CDR3 reads TGTGCCAGCAGCTTGGGGGCCAGGGGTTTGGGTGAAGCTTTCTTT.